This T cell receptor (beta chain) was identified in a study of blood T cell repertoires in COVID-19. Study details: Nucleic acid was either cDNA or gDNA, and it came from T cells, B-cell-depleted T cells, or PBMCs.

V gave up 4 bases and J gave up 0 bases; unmatched junction bases: 10. Germline V gene lookup returns CDR1 LGHNA and CDR2 YNFKEQ. The CDR3 contains 18 residues. Data came from immunoSEQ multiplex PCR; TCRdb stores just in-frame clones and leaves some out. The sample gives about 50,000 clones, about 82% of which show up once; 2.1% is in the top ten. This clone has just a few counts. The chain is built from TRBV4-2 and TRBJ1-5; 9 positions agree with TRBD1. The clonotype was recovered from a woman between 55 and 75 years old with acute or convalescent COVID-19. The sample taken for sequencing was peripheral blood. The CDR3 reads CASSLGQGRGYSNQPQHF. Here the CDR3 DNA reads TGTGCCAGCAGCCTGGGACAGGGACGAGGGTATAGCAATCAGCCCCAGCATTTT.